Following are 15 T cell receptor beta chains from one sample sequenced in a study of Ad26.COV2.S vaccination and SARS-CoV-2 variants (dated by TCRdb to the early 2020s). Library preparation was by the immunoSEQ multiplex PCR assay. The immuneACCESS repertoire file appears here via TCRdb, limited to in-frame rearrangements. These files lack a portion of the clones; in checked studies, under half of the deficit traces to unresolved V genes, and the cause of the others is not known. The sample profile shows about 420,000 clones; more than 75% of them were found once. Less than 4.5% of the sample belongs to the ten largest clones. The treatment or condition label here, explained by the study, means: some 20 received Ad26.COV2.S at low or high dose, single or two shots; a few received placebo; per-sample allocation not given. For vaccine and placebo recipients, the sequenced repertoires came from samples collected on day 63 after the first injection.

The specimen was peripheral blood, collected in a trial of Ad26.COV2.S vaccine versus placebo. These TCRs come from a person aged 18-65 years who received the Ad26.COV2.S COVID-19 vaccine or a placebo.

This sequence joins TRBV6-6 and TRBJ1-2; a possible D gene is TRBD1 (6 bases). This CDR3 has 16 residues. V was clipped by 8 bases and J by 0 bases, with 19 bases between them. Germline assignment: CDR1 MNHNY and CDR2 SVGAGI (reference sequence). CDR3: CASLNLRDISNYGYTF. The CDR3 bases are TGTGCCAGCCTGAACCTCCGGGACATCTCTAACTATGGCTACACCTTC.

This chain uses TRBV27 with TRBJ1-5; D remains ambiguous. The CDR3 contains 16 residues. The V gene's germline CDR1 is MNHEY and CDR2 SMNVEV (reference sequence). Deletions cut 6 bases from V and 7 bases from J, with 22 bases between. The CDR3 DNA follows: TGTGCCAGCAGCTCGGACCGCGTTAGCAGTGAGCAGCCCCAGCATTTT. Protein sequence: CASSSDRVSSEQPQHF.

The CDR3 region has the DNA TGTGCCAGCAGCAAAGACGGGACGGGTAATGAAAAACTGTTTTTT. Encoded protein: CASSKDGTGNEKLFF. The chain recombines TRBV7-9 with TRBJ1-4; tentatively, D is TRBD1 (5 bases). The germline V gene has CDR1 SEHNR and CDR2 FQNEAQ (reference sequence). The CDR3 is made up of 15 amino acids. V was trimmed by 5 bases and J by 4 bases, leaving 14 bases between them.

This chain uses TRBV4-1 with TRBJ1-3; D not resolved. From germline, CDR1 is MGHRA and CDR2 YSYEKL. This CDR3 contains 17 residues. The V end lost 4 bases, the J end lost 0 bases, and 16 bases lay between the germline ends. As DNA, the CDR3 is TGCGCCAGCAGCCGCGGTGGGGTGGTCATCTCTGGAAACACCATATATTTT. Its translation is CASSRGGVVISGNTIYF.

This clone was counted many times. This chain uses TRBV4-2 with TRBJ2-2; TRBD2 matches 13 bases. Per the germline V gene, CDR1 is LGHNA and CDR2 is YNFKEQ. The length of the CDR3 is 15 residues. Germline trimming cut 3 bases from V and 6 bases from J; bases unmatched to any gene: 1. DNA for the CDR3: TGTGCCAGCAGCCAGACTAGCGGGGGGCCCGGGGAGCTGTTTTTT. This gives the protein CASSQTSGGPGELFF.

This rearrangement joins TRBV5-6 to TRBJ2-5; no reliable D call. The V gene lost 4 bases and the J gene lost 2 bases, with 12 bases spanning the gap. Germline assignment: CDR1 SGHDT and CDR2 YYEEEE. The length of the CDR3 is 14 residues. The CDR3 sequence is CASSPLDEQETQYF. In nucleotides, the CDR3 is TGTGCCAGCAGCCCCCTGGACGAACAAGAGACCCAGTACTTC.

The V call is TRBV6-5, the J call TRBJ2-1; a possible D gene is TRBD1 (6 bases). Between the trimmed V and J ends, which lost 6 bases and 2 bases, there was a span of 11 bases. Germline CDR1 reads MNHEY; CDR2 reads SVGAGI. This CDR3 comprises 14 residues. The CDR3 spells CASRKSGAYNEQFF. The DNA of the CDR3 is TGTGCCAGCAGAAAATCAGGGGCCTACAATGAGCAGTTCTTC.

The rearrangement links TRBV3-1 (or the pseudogene TRBV3-2) to TRBJ2-7; D is unresolved. Germline CDR1 and CDR2: LGHDT and YNNKEL (reference sequence). Deletions cut 0 bases from V and 3 bases from J, with 9 bases between. This CDR3 is built from 14 residues. The CDR3 loop reads CASSQDSRLYEQYF. The CDR3 DNA reads as TGTGCCAGCAGCCAAGATAGCCGGCTCTACGAGCAGTACTTC.

The chain uses TRBV24-1 and TRBJ2-6; no clear D. Trimming removed 4 bases at V and 10 bases at J, with 10 bases between. Germline V lookup: CDR1 KGHDR, CDR2 SFDVKD. This CDR3 region has 13 residues. The CDR3 reads CATSESDGNVLTF. CDR3 bases: TGTGCCACCAGTGAATCCGACGGGAACGTCCTGACTTTC.

The V gene is TRBV3-1 (or the pseudogene TRBV3-2), the J gene TRBJ2-5; D possibly corresponds to TRBD1 (5 bases). Trimming took 0 bases from V and 7 from J, leaving 21 bases between them. The CDR3 covers 17 residues. Per the germline V gene, CDR1 is LGHDT and CDR2 is YNNKEL (reference sequence). The CDR3 DNA sequence: TGTGCCAGCAGCCAAGATCAGACAGATCGTTTCCTAAGGACCCAGTACTTC. It codes for CASSQDQTDRFLRTQYF.

The CDR3 sequence is CASSQTGEGQPQHF. The CDR3 DNA reads TGTGCCAGCAGCCAAACAGGGGAAGGCCAGCCCCAGCATTTT. The chain recombines TRBV7-2 with TRBJ1-5; TRBD1 matches 7 bases. CDR1 and CDR2 from the germline V gene are SGHTA and FQGNSA. V was pared by 5 bases and J by 7 bases, with 8 bases of the junction left unmatched. The CDR3 extends over 14 amino acids.

The V and J genes are TRBV7-2 and TRBJ1-3, with D perhaps matching TRBD1 (5 bases). CDR1 and CDR2 from the germline V gene are SGHTA and FQGNSA. V was trimmed by 5 bases and J by 4 bases, leaving 12 bases between them. The CDR3 covers 14 residues. The CDR3 nucleotides read TGTGCCAGCAGCATCAGGGAAACCGGAAACACCATATATTTT. Its translation: CASSIRETGNTIYF.

The chain employs TRBV9 and TRBJ2-7; 10 bases line up with TRBD2. V gave up 3 bases and J gave up 2 bases; unmatched junction bases: 5. CDR1 is SGDLS and CDR2 is YYNGEE in the germline V gene. The CDR3 covers 15 residues. The CDR3: CASSESGGGAYEQYF. The CDR3, as DNA: TGTGCCAGCAGCGAAAGCGGGGGGGGCGCCTACGAGCAGTACTTC.

This clone occurred once. The rearrangement joins TRBV10-3 to TRBJ2-2, with 9 bases lining up with TRBD2. Germline V lookup: CDR1 ENHRY, CDR2 SYGVKD. V dropped 4 bases and J dropped 6; count of bases not matched to a gene: 15. CDR3 length: 18 amino acids. The CDR3 loop reads CAISGKDSGGPSPGELFF. The CDR3, as DNA: TGTGCCATCAGTGGCAAAGATAGCGGGGGCCCCTCTCCCGGGGAGCTGTTTTTT.

J is TRBJ2-7 and V is TRBV12-3 or TRBV12-4; unclear D gene. The V and J ends lost 4 bases and 7 bases respectively, with 8 bases between them. The CDR3 sequence is 11 residues long. The CDR3 DNA reads as TGTGCCAGCAGTTCTTTGGAGGAGCAGTACTTC. This gives the protein CASSSLEEQYF.